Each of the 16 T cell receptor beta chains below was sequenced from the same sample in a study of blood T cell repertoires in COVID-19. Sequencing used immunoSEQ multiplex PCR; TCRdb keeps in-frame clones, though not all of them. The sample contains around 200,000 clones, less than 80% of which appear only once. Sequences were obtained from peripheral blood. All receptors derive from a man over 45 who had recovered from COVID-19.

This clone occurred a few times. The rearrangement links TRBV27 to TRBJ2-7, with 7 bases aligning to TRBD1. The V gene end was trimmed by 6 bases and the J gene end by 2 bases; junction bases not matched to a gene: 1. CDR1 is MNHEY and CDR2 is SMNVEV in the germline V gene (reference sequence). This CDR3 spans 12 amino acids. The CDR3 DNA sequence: TGTGCCAGCAGCGGGACAGCCTACGAGCAGTACTTC. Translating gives CASSGTAYEQYF.

DNA for the CDR3: TGTGCCTGGAGCGGTACCCGACAGGGATTGAGGACTAATGAAAAACTGTTTTTT. This gives the protein CAWSGTRQGLRTNEKLFF. The chain uses TRBV30 and TRBJ1-4; 7 bases match TRBD1. This CDR3 contains 18 residues. Per germline, CDR1 GTSNPN and CDR2 SVGIG (reference sequence). J was trimmed by 2 bases and V by 3 bases; bases with no gene match: 15.

As DNA, the CDR3 is TGTGCCAGCAGTGAAGGGGGGGATCAGTACAATGAGCAGTTCTTC. Protein: CASSEGGDQYNEQFF. The chain recombines TRBV6-4 with TRBJ2-1; weak D call: TRBD2 (7 bases). V dropped 3 bases and J dropped 4 bases, with 13 bases sitting between them. The CDR3 sequence is 15 residues long. Looked up from germline, CDR1 is MRHNA and CDR2 is SNTAGT.

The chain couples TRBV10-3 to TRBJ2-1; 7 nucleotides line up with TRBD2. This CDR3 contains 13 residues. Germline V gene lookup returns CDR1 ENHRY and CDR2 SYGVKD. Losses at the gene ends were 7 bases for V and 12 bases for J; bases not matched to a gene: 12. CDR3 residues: CAINIGEGHGQFF. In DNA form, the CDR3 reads TGTGCCATCAATATCGGGGAGGGCCATGGGCAGTTCTTC.

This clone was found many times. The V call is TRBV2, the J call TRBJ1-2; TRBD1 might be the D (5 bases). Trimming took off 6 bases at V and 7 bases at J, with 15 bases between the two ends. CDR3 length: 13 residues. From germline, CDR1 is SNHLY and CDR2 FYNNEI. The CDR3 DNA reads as TGTGCCAGCAGGACGGGGGGAGAGGGTGGCTACACCTTC. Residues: CASRTGGEGGYTF.

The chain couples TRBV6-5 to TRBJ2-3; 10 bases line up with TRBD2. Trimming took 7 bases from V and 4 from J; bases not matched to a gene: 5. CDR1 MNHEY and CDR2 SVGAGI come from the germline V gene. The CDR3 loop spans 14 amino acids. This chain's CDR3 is CASNGLAGADTQYF. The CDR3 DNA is TGTGCCAGCAACGGGCTAGCGGGAGCAGATACGCAGTATTTT.

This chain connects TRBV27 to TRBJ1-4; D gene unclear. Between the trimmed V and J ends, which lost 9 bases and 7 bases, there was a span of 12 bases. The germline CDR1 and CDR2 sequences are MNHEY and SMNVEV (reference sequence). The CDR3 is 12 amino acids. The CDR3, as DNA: TGTGCCAGTCGCGGGGATAGTGAAAAACTGTTTTTT. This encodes CASRGDSEKLFF.

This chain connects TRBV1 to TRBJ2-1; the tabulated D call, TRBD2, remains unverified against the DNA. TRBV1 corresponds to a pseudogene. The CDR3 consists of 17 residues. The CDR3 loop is CTSSQDRTSGSISEQFF. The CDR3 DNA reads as TGCACCAGCAGCCAAGATCGAACTAGCGGGAGTATTAGTGAGCAGTTCTTC.

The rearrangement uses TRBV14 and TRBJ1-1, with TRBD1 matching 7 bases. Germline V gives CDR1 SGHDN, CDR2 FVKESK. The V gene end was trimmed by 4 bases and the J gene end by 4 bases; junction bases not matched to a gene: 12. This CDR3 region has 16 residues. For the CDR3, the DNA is TGTGCCAGCAGCCGAAACCCGACAGGGAGTGCCACTGAAGCTTTCTTT. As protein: CASSRNPTGSATEAFF.

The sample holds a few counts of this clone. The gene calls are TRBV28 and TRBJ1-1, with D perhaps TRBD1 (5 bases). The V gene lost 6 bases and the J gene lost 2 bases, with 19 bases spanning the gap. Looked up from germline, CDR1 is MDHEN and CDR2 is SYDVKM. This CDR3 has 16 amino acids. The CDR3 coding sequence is TGTGCCAGCAGCTACCCGGGGGGAGGTCGAAACACTGAAGCTTTCTTT. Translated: CASSYPGGGRNTEAFF.

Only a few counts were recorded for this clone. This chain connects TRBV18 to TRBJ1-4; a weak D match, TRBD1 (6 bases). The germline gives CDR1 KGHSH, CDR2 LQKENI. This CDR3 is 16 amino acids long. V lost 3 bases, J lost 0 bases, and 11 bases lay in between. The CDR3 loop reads CASSPTGIATNEKLFF. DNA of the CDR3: TGTGCCAGCTCACCTACAGGGATTGCAACTAATGAAAAACTGTTTTTT. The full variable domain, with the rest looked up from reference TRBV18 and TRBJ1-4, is NAGVMQNPRHLVRRRGQEARLRCSPMKGHSHVYWYRQLPEEGLKFMVYLQKENIIDESGMPKERFSAEFPKEGPSILRIQQVVRGDSAAYFCASSPTGIATNEKLFFGSGTQLSVL.

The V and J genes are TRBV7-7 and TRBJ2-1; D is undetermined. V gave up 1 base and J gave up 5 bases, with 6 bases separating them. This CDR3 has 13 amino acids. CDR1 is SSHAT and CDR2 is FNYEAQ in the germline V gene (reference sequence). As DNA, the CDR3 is TGTGCCAGCAGCTTAGGGGCAAACAATGAGCAGTTCTTC. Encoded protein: CASSLGANNEQFF.

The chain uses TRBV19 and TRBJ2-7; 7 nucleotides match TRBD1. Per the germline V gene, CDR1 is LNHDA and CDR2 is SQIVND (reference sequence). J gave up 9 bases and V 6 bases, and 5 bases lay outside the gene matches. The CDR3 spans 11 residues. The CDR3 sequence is CASRRGQVQYF. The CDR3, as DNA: TGTGCCAGTAGGAGGGGGCAAGTGCAGTACTTC.

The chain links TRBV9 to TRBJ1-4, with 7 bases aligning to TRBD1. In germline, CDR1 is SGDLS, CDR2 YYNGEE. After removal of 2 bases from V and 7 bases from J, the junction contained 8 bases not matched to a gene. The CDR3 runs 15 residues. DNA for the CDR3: TGTGCCAGCAGCGTGACAGGGCTCCAGGGTGAAAAACTGTTTTTT. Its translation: CASSVTGLQGEKLFF.

The CDR3 here is CASSGVGGSVLEQYF. The CDR3 DNA reads as TGCGCCAGCAGTGGAGTTGGCGGGAGTGTTCTCGAGCAGTACTTC. The J gene is TRBJ2-7, the V gene TRBV10-2, with TRBD2 matching over 7 bases. This CDR3 is built from 15 residues. Germline values: CDR1 WSHSY, CDR2 SAAADI. The J segment lost 6 bases and the V segment lost 4 bases, leaving 12 bases of the junction unmatched.

CDR3 loop: CASSPQAGVYEQYF. In DNA form, the CDR3 reads TGTGCCAGTAGTCCCCAGGCGGGGGTCTACGAGCAGTACTTC. The chain couples TRBV19 to TRBJ2-7, with TRBD2 matching 7 bases. Trimming removed 5 bases from V and 3 bases from J; junction bases left unmatched: 7. Germline assignment: CDR1 LNHDA and CDR2 SQIVND (reference sequence). The CDR3 is 14 residues long.